The 28 T cell receptor beta chains given below trace back to one sample, sequenced in a study of blood T cells in healthy people across ages. A sample-barcoded 5' primer and a J-beta primer mix were used in a second PCR of about 6 to 11 cycles. TCRdb reanalysed the 5' RACE reads using MiXCR and keeps one entry per CDR3 protein. The table records around 690,000 distinct CDR3 sequences, 58% of them present only once. Material for sequencing was blood. The receptors here all came from a man aged 55 to 70 in good health.

For the CDR3, the DNA is TGTGCCAGCAGCTTAGTCCGGGACCTGACAGATACGCAGTATTTT. Its protein product is CASSLVRDLTDTQYF. The chain uses TRBV11-2 and TRBJ2-3; TRBD1 or TRBD2 may be the D gene (5 bases each). The germline CDR1 and CDR2 sequences are SGHAT and FQNNGV. Trimming took 1 base from V and 3 from J, leaving 11 bases between them. This CDR3 region has 15 residues.

The chain recombines TRBV6-6 with TRBJ1-4, with D possibly TRBD1 on 6 matching bases. This CDR3 spans 16 amino acids. Trimming took off 0 bases at V and 8 bases at J, with 16 bases between the two ends. In germline, CDR1 is MNHNY, CDR2 SVGAGI (reference sequence). The CDR3 loop reads CASSYSKGDKFEKLFF. The CDR3, as DNA: TGTGCCAGCAGTTACTCGAAGGGGGATAAATTCGAAAAACTGTTTTTT.

The chain carries TRBV4-1 and TRBJ1-5; D is unclear. Trimming removed 0 bases from V and 1 base from J, with 4 bases in between. Germline V gives CDR1 MGHRA, CDR2 YSYEKL. This CDR3 spans 14 amino acids. The CDR3 here is CASSQDASNQPQHF. CDR3 coding DNA: TGCGCCAGCAGCCAAGATGCGAGCAATCAGCCCCAGCATTTT.

This chain links TRBV9 with TRBJ2-4; possibly TRBD2 for D (6 bases). With the DNA end fitting TRBJ2-7 better, the J assignment may be wrong. From germline, CDR1 is SGDLS and CDR2 YYNGEE. CDR3 size: 14 residues. In DNA, the CDR3 is TGTGCCAGCAGCGGCGGGGTGCAATCCTACGAGCAGTACTTC. Its protein is CASSGGVQSYEQYF.

The chain joins TRBV12-3 or TRBV12-4 to TRBJ1-1; D is unclear. With 5 bases removed from V and 0 bases from J, the gap between germline ends came to 13 bases. The CDR3 extends over 15 amino acids. CDR3 nucleotides: TGTGCCAGCAGTCCTTTTAATGGCGTGAACACTGAAGCTTTCTTT. It translates to CASSPFNGVNTEAFF.

This clonotype has at least ten counts. The rearrangement joins TRBV14 to TRBJ2-7; D is ambiguous. The CDR3 runs to 12 residues. V lost 5 bases to trimming and J lost 3 bases, with 8 bases between them. Germline CDR1 SGHDN, CDR2 FVKESK. This CDR3 reads CASSSNHYEQYF. DNA for the CDR3: TGTGCCAGCAGCTCCAACCACTACGAGCAGTACTTC.

The V call is TRBV7-6, the J call TRBJ2-5, with D perhaps TRBD1 or TRBD2 (5 bases each). The CDR3 spans 13 residues. Germline assignment: CDR1 SGHVS and CDR2 FNYEAQ. Trimming took off 3 bases at V and 4 bases at J, with 9 bases between the two ends. The chain's CDR3 is CASSFRDPETQYF. The CDR3 bases are TGTGCCAGCAGCTTCAGGGACCCAGAGACCCAGTACTTC.

The CDR3 spells CSARRTGINQPQHF. CDR3 sequence (DNA): TGCAGTGCTAGACGGACAGGGATTAATCAGCCCCAGCATTTT. The chain combines TRBV20-1 with TRBJ1-5, with 8 nucleotides matching TRBD1. This CDR3 has 14 amino acids. Unmatched junction bases numbered 4, after V lost 2 bases and J lost 4 bases. Germline CDR1 is DFQATT and CDR2 is SNEGSKA (reference sequence).

The chain links TRBV9 to TRBJ1-4, with D perhaps TRBD1 (5 bases). Germline CDR1 SGDLS, CDR2 YYNGEE. V shed 1 base and J shed 8 bases, with 6 bases lying between them. The CDR3 totals 12 residues. For the CDR3, the DNA is TGTGCCAGCAGCGTAACAGGAGAAAAACTGTTTTTT. Translated, it gives CASSVTGEKLFF.

This rearrangement joins TRBV12-3 or TRBV12-4 to TRBJ2-2; 14 bases match TRBD2. The CDR3 covers 18 residues. The J segment lost 4 bases and the V segment lost 7 bases, leaving 11 bases of the junction unmatched. CDR3 in DNA: TGTGCCAGCACCCCATGGACTAGCGGGGGGCCGTCCACCGGGGAGCTGTTTTTT. Encoded protein: CASTPWTSGGPSTGELFF.

This sequence joins TRBV12-3 or TRBV12-4 and TRBJ1-5; no firm D call. The CDR3 is 13 amino acids. Trimming left V 1 base short and J 4 bases short, with 5 bases between. CDR3 DNA sequence: TGTGCCAGCAGTTTAGACAGAAATCAGCCCCAGCATTTT. This translates into CASSLDRNQPQHF.

The V and J genes are TRBV28 and TRBJ1-2; perhaps TRBD1 as D (6 bases). CDR1 and CDR2 from the germline V gene are MDHEN and SYDVKM. The V end lost 4 bases, the J end lost 4 bases, and 13 bases lay between the germline ends. The length of the CDR3 is 14 residues. Here the CDR3 reads CASSSEQGLYGYTF. As DNA, the CDR3 is TGTGCCAGCAGTTCCGAACAGGGTCTCTATGGCTACACCTTC.

The chain joins TRBV4-3 to TRBJ1-2; 11 positions agree with TRBD1. The CDR3 contains 15 residues. CDR1 LGHNA and CDR2 YSLEER come from the germline V gene. Trimming took 2 bases from V and 8 from J; bases not matched to a gene: 7. CDR3 sequence: CASSQWDRGGRGYTF. Here the CDR3 DNA reads TGCGCCAGCAGCCAATGGGACAGGGGGGGGAGAGGCTACACCTTC.

Concerning this clonotype itself: With a much larger clone just one base away, this may be a read error. The chain's CDR3 is CASSFGQGTDTQYF. The CDR3 bases are TGTGCCAGCAGTTTCGGACAGGGCACAGATACGCAGTATTTT. The rearrangement links TRBV12-3 or TRBV12-4 to TRBJ2-3; 7 nucleotides agree with TRBD1. This CDR3 contains 14 residues. V lost 3 bases and J lost 1; bases outside the gene matches: 1.

This clonotype has a handful of counts. The rearrangement joins TRBV5-1 to TRBJ1-2; D is perhaps TRBD1 (6 bases). This CDR3 has 14 residues. The germline V and J ends were trimmed by 4 bases and 6 bases, with 16 bases remaining between them. Germline V CDR1 and CDR2: SGHRS, YFSETQ. This CDR3 is CASSKEDQGNGYTF. DNA for the CDR3: TGCGCCAGCAGCAAGGAGGACCAGGGGAATGGCTACACCTTC. Variable domain in full (rest from reference TRBV5-1 and TRBJ1-2): KAGVTQTPRYLIKTRGQQVTLSCSPISGHRSVSWYQQTPGQGLQFLFEYFSETQRNKGNFPGRFSGRQFSNSRSEMNVSTLELGDSALYLCASSKEDQGNGYTFGSGTRLTVV.

This clonotype was observed a single time. The CDR3 DNA follows: TGCGCCAGCAGCCCTCGGTCCGGGACTAATGAAAAACTGTTTTTT. This sequence encodes CASSPRSGTNEKLFF. The genes are TRBV5-1 and TRBJ1-4, with unresolved D. CDR1 is SGHRS, CDR2 YFSETQ, per germline. V was clipped by 4 bases and J by 2 bases, with 12 bases between them. CDR3 length: 15 amino acids.

The rearrangement joins TRBV7-2 to TRBJ1-4; 9 bases fit TRBD1. The CDR3 is made up of 16 amino acids. Trimming removed 4 bases from V and 2 bases from J; junction bases left unmatched: 5. The germline gives CDR1 SGHTA, CDR2 FQGNSA. CDR3 residues: CASSSNRGRTNEKLFF. In DNA, the CDR3 is TGTGCCAGCAGCTCGAACAGGGGGCGGACTAATGAAAAACTGTTTTTT. Full variable domain (missing parts from reference TRBV7-2 and TRBJ1-4): GAGVSQSPSNKVTEKGKDVELRCDPISGHTALYWYRQSLGQGLEFLIYFQGNSAPDKSGLPSDRFSAERTGGSVSTLTIQRTQQEDSAVYLCASSSNRGRTNEKLFFGSGTQLSVL.

Only a few counts were recorded for this clonotype. The rearrangement uses TRBV9 and TRBJ2-3; possible D gene TRBD2, 6 bases. The CDR3 extends over 16 amino acids. Trimming shortened V by 4 bases and J by 2 bases, and 17 bases separated the two germline ends. The germline CDR1 and CDR2 sequences are SGDLS and YYNGEE. Written as DNA, the CDR3 is TGTGCCAGCAGCCTCGGGACTCCCTCTGCCACAGATACGCAGTATTTT. This gives the protein CASSLGTPSATDTQYF.

The J gene is TRBJ2-2, the V gene TRBV11-2; 13 nucleotides agree with TRBD2. The CDR3 consists of 16 residues. V was clipped by 11 bases and J by 7 bases; unmatched bases: 13. From germline, CDR1 is SGHAT and CDR2 FQNNGV. The CDR3: CACSRTSGGAGGELFF. As DNA, the CDR3 is TGTGCCTGCTCCCGTACTAGCGGGGGGGCCGGCGGGGAGCTGTTTTTT.

There are many counts of this clonotype. The chain joins TRBV29-1 to TRBJ2-5; TRBD2 matches at 10 bases. Germline assignment: CDR1 SQVTM and CDR2 ANQGSEA. V lost 2 bases and J lost 4; bases outside the gene matches: 7. CDR3 size: 15 residues. The CDR3 DNA follows: TGCAGCGTTGAATTCAGCGGGGGGGCCCCAGAGACCCAGTACTTC. Encoded protein: CSVEFSGGAPETQYF.

The chain joins TRBV27 to TRBJ2-3; 8 nucleotides agree with TRBD2. Germline V CDR1 and CDR2: MNHEY, SMNVEV (reference sequence). V lost 7 bases to trimming and J lost 2 bases; unmatched junction nucleotides: 5. The CDR3 has 14 residues. CDR3 DNA sequence: TGTGCCAGCATAGTAGCGGGGACCACAGATACGCAGTATTTT. It translates to CASIVAGTTDTQYF.

This sequence joins TRBV29-1 and TRBJ2-1, with 8 bases matching TRBD2. J gave up 8 bases and V 3 bases, and 3 bases lay outside the gene matches. The V gene's germline CDR1 is SQVTM and CDR2 ANQGSEA. The CDR3 length is 12 residues. The CDR3 DNA is TGCAGCGTTGAGGTCGGGGGGGATGAGCAGTTCTTC. Its protein product is CSVEVGGDEQFF.

V and J are TRBV5-1 and TRBJ2-1; 7 bases are shared with TRBD2. Germline CDR1 and CDR2: SGHRS and YFSETQ. Trimming at V came to 3 bases and at J to 3 bases, leaving 6 bases not matched to a gene. This CDR3 comprises 15 residues. CDR3 loop: CASSSSGTIYNEQFF. CDR3 in DNA: TGCGCCAGCAGCTCTTCCGGGACTATCTACAATGAGCAGTTCTTC.

The chain has TRBV9 and TRBJ1-6; D uncertain. The CDR3 extends over 13 amino acids. With 4 bases removed from V and 10 bases from J, the gap between germline ends came to 12 bases. Germline V lookup: CDR1 SGDLS, CDR2 YYNGEE. The CDR3 loop reads CASSPRRDSPLHF. As DNA, the CDR3 is TGTGCCAGCAGCCCGAGGCGTGACTCACCCCTCCACTTT.

The rearrangement joins TRBV3-1 to TRBJ2-3; no firm D call. The CDR3 length is 13 residues. The germline V and J ends were trimmed by 0 bases and 8 bases, with 9 bases remaining between them. Germline V gives CDR1 LGHDT, CDR2 YNNKEL (reference sequence). The CDR3 bases are TGTGCCAGCAGCCAAGATTTGAGAAGTACGCAGTATTTT. Its protein product is CASSQDLRSTQYF.

Of note for this clonotype: Mismatch with germline at one junction end may stem from a read error. The rearrangement joins TRBV4-1 to TRBJ2-5; D assignment may be TRBD1 or TRBD2 (7 bases each). The CDR3 is 14 residues long. Germline values: CDR1 MGHRA, CDR2 YSYEKL. For the CDR3, the DNA is TGCGCCAGCAGCCAAGGACAGGGAGCGGGGACCCGGTACTTC. This gives the protein CASSQGQGAGTRYF.

CDR3 nucleotide sequence: TGCGCCAGCAGCTTGGCCGGGACAGAGCCCTACGAGCAGTACTTC. Translation gives CASSLAGTEPYEQYF. The chain links TRBV5-1 to TRBJ2-1, with 7 bases that match TRBD1. The DNA end favors TRBJ2-7, so the J call may be wrong. The CDR3 extends over 15 amino acids. Germline assignment: CDR1 SGHRS and CDR2 YFSETQ.

The V gene is TRBV6-2 or TRBV6-3, the J gene TRBJ2-5; 7 nucleotides align to TRBD1. The J call is in doubt because the DNA end fits TRBJ2-7 better. CDR1 MNHEY and CDR2 SVGEGT come from the germline V gene. The length of the CDR3 is 14 residues. The CDR3 here is CASSRDRATDEQYF. DNA of the CDR3: TGTGCCAGCAGCCGAGACAGGGCCACAGACGAGCAGTACTTC.